These T cell receptor beta chains were read from a single sample in a study of shared clonotypes between healthy human individuals. The protocol was immunoSEQ multiplex PCR, while the TCRdb copy is restricted to in-frame clones and leaves out a portion. The table shows roughly 2,000,000 clones, with 85% to 95% occurring only once. Source material: naive CD8+ T cells sorted from blood. These TCRs come from a man aged 18 to 29 in good health. Both conserved end residues are part of each CDR3. A D gene is named only where the DNA matches it firmly. Clone sizes are given selectively: once, few, many, or a class where the clone is expanded.

J | V | size | D | DNA | CDR3
TRBJ2-7 | TRBV30 | - | - | TGTGCCTGGGAAGGACCCACCCCCGGCGAGCAGTACTTC | CAWEGPTPGEQYF
TRBJ2-5 | TRBV7-8 | once | TRBD1 | TGTGCCAGCAGCATCCTAGGACAGGGAGTCGGGTGGGAGACCCAGTACTTC | CASSILGQGVGWETQYF
TRBJ2-1 | TRBV5-6 | - | TRBD1 | TGTGCCAGCAGCTTGGGCCCAGGACAGGGTGAATACAATGAGCAGTTCTTC | CASSLGPGQGEYNEQFF
TRBJ2-5 | TRBV19 | - | - | TGTGCCAGTAGTATCTTCTCAGGTGGAGAGACCCAGTACTTC | CASSIFSGGETQYF
TRBJ2-5 | TRBV7-9 | - | - | TGTGCCAGCAGCTTAGAGGACAGTTGGGAGACCCAGTACTTC | CASSLEDSWETQYF
TRBJ1-5 | TRBV5-1 | once | - | TGCGCCAGCAGCTTGGCACGGATCTTGACCGAGGATCAGCCCCAGCATTTT | CASSLARILTEDQPQHF
TRBJ1-1 | TRBV6-5 | - | - | TGTGCCAGCAGTTACTCGAAAAGGGGCACTGAAGCTTTCTTT | CASSYSKRGTEAFF
TRBJ1-2 | TRBV5-1 | few | TRBD1 | TGCGCCAGCAGGCCCGCAGGGGGGAACTATGGCTACACCTTC | CASRPAGGNYGYTF
TRBJ2-7 | TRBV5-1 | - | TRBD1 | TGCGCCAGCAGGACAGGGCCCTACGAGCAGTACTTC | CASRTGPYEQYF
TRBJ2-7 | TRBV4-1 | - | - | TGCGCCAGCAGCCAAGCCGAGACCACGGGGGAGCAGTACTTC | CASSQAETTGEQYF
TRBJ1-2 | TRBV2 | - | - | TGTGCCAGCAGTGACCCCGCCCTAGGGGACTATGGCTACACCTTC | CASSDPALGDYGYTF
TRBJ2-3 | TRBV28 | - | - | TGTGCCAGCAGTTTGTACATCACAGATACGCAGTATTTT | CASSLYITDTQYF
TRBJ2-7 | TRBV4-1 | - | TRBD1 | TGCGCCAGCAGCCAAGTGCCGGGACAGGGTGTGCGGTACGAGCAGTACTTC | CASSQVPGQGVRYEQYF
TRBJ2-4 | TRBV27 | - | - | TGTGCCAGCAGTTTGACGCCAGGTATTCAGTACTTC | CASSLTPGIQYF
TRBJ1-3 | TRBV4-1 | - | - | TGCGCCAGCAGCCCGGCCTCGAACTCTGGAAACACCATATATTTT | CASSPASNSGNTIYF
TRBJ1-1 | TRBV5-6 | - | - | TGTGCCAGCAACCTCGGGGCGGGTAGTTGGACTGAAGCTTTCTTT | CASNLGAGSWTEAFF
TRBJ2-7 | TRBV5-1 | - | TRBD1 | TGCGCCAGCAGCTTCTCACCCGGGACAGGTTTGGACGAGCAGTACTTC | CASSFSPGTGLDEQYF
TRBJ2-7 | TRBV6-1 | - | - | TGTGCCAGCAGTGAGGTTGTAACCTACGAGCAGTACTTC | CASSEVVTYEQYF
TRBJ2-2 | TRBV10-3 | - | - | TGTGCCATCCTGAGAACTGATGGGCCCAACACCGGGGAGCTGTTTTTT | CAILRTDGPNTGELFF
TRBJ2-1 | TRBV4-1 | - | - | TGCGCCAGCAGCCAAGATCCCCCCGCTTCAGCTGGGGGTGAGCAGTTCTTC | CASSQDPPASAGGEQFF
TRBJ2-3 | TRBV4-3 | - | TRBD1 | TGCGCCAGCAGCCAATACATCAGTTTACAGGGGGTTACAGATACGCAGTATTTT | CASSQYISLQGVTDTQYF
TRBJ2-2 | TRBV4-2 | - | - | TGTGCCAGCAGCCAAGAGGAAGGACAAAAGTCCGGGGAGCTGTTTTTT | CASSQEEGQKSGELFF
TRBJ2-7 | TRBV4-1 | - | - | TGCGCCAGCAGCCAAGGAGTATCGGGTAGCACCTACGAGCAGTACTTC | CASSQGVSGSTYEQYF
TRBJ2-1 | TRBV6-1 | once | TRBD2 | TGTGCCAGCAGGGACGGGGGGGCCACCGAGCAGTTCTTC | CASRDGGATEQFF
TRBJ2-3 | TRBV25-1 | - | - | TGTGCCACTCGGATGGATACGCAGTATTTT | CATRMDTQYF
TRBJ2-7 | TRBV7-2 | - | - | TGTGCCAGCAGCCCCATGGTGGGGGAGCAGTACTTC | CASSPMVGEQYF
TRBJ2-7 | TRBV28 | - | TRBD1 | TGTGCCAGCAGTTCCTGGACAGGGTCTTCCTACGAGCAGTACTTC | CASSSWTGSSYEQYF
TRBJ2-7 | TRBV6-6 | - | TRBD1 | TGTGCCAGCATCCCAAATTGGGGACAGGGTTCCTACGAGCAGTACTTC | CASIPNWGQGSYEQYF
TRBJ2-7 | TRBV6-6 | once | TRBD1 | TGTGCCTCCAGGGACAGGGGGCCCGAGCAGTACTTC | CASRDRGPEQYF
TRBJ2-1 | TRBV28 | - | TRBD2 | TGTGCCAGCAGTTTAGGACTAGCGGGAGTCAATGAGCAGTTCTTC | CASSLGLAGVNEQFF
TRBJ2-2 | TRBV7-9 | - | TRBD2 | TGTGCCAGCAGCTTAGCCCCTAGCGGTACCGGGGAGCTGTTTTTT | CASSLAPSGTGELFF
TRBJ2-5 | TRBV6-5 | once | TRBD2 | TGTGCCAGCAGTTACTCGGGACTAGTAGAGACCCAGTACTTC | CASSYSGLVETQYF
TRBJ1-1 | TRBV10-1 | - | - | TGCGCCAGCAGCCAAGGGGGAGTAACTTTCTTT | CASSQGGVTFF
TRBJ2-3 | TRBV4-3 | - | TRBD2 | TGCGCCAGCAGCGAAGAATGGGCGGGAGTTAGCACAGATACGCAGTATTTT | CASSEEWAGVSTDTQYF
TRBJ2-1 | TRBV29-1 | - | - | TGCAGCCAAACAGGAAGCTCCTACAATGAGCAGTTCTTC | CSQTGSSYNEQFF
TRBJ2-1 | TRBV4-1 | - | TRBD1 | TGCGCCAGCAGCCGGGACAGGGGGAATGAGCAGTTCTTC | CASSRDRGNEQFF
TRBJ2-7 | TRBV9 | - | - | TGTGCCAGCAGCGCCGGGATTGTGGACGAGCAGTACTTC | CASSAGIVDEQYF
TRBJ2-7 | TRBV7-2 | - | - | TGTGCCAGCAGCCAACCCCCCTCCTACGAGCAGTACTTC | CASSQPPSYEQYF
TRBJ1-4 | TRBV4-2 | - | - | TGTGCCAGCAGCCAACAGGAAGGTAATGAAAAACTGTTTTTT | CASSQQEGNEKLFF
TRBJ2-4 | TRBV5-1 | - | TRBD2 | TGCGCCAGCAGCTTGGAAGGACTAGCGGGAGAAGGAAACATTCAGTACTTC | CASSLEGLAGEGNIQYF
TRBJ2-7 | TRBV9 | - | TRBD2 | TGTGCCAGCAGCCCCACAGCGGGAGGGACCTACGAGCAGTACTTC | CASSPTAGGTYEQYF